Listed below are T cell receptor beta chains from one sample, sequenced in a study of blood T cell repertoires in COVID-19. Clones were sequenced by immunoSEQ multiplex PCR, and TCRdb holds only the in-frame ones, with some missing. The table has approximately 350,000 clones, roughly 90% seen once. The sequenced sample consisted of PBMCs or T cells enriched from blood (not recorded which). These receptor sequences come from a woman aged 25 to 39 who had recovered from COVID-19. CDR3s include the opening cysteine and the closing phenylalanine or tryptophan. D genes are given only for firm matches. Some rows have no size entry. The others give once, few or many, or a class for an expanded clone.

TRBJ2-7,NA,TRBV4-2,NA,TGTGCCAGCAGCCAAGATGTTGTGGCGGGCTACGAGCAGTACTTC,CASSQDVVAGYEQYF
TRBJ1-2,NA,TRBV9,TRBD1,TGTGCCAGCAGCGGGGACAGGGCGAGGGATGGCTACACCTTC,CASSGDRARDGYTF
TRBJ1-4,NA,TRBV6-5,TRBD1,TGTGCCAGCACCCAGAACAGGGGTAATGAAAAACTGTTTTTT,CASTQNRGNEKLFF
TRBJ1-4,NA,TRBV27,NA,TGTGCCAGCAGTTCTCTCCAGGGGCTTGCAACTAATGAAAAACTGTTTTTT,CASSSLQGLATNEKLFF
TRBJ2-7,NA,TRBV7-9,TRBD1,TGTGCCAGCAGCTCTAAGGGACAGGGAACCTACGAGCAGTACTTC,CASSSKGQGTYEQYF
TRBJ2-7,NA,TRBV10-3,NA,TGTGCCATCAGTGACTTACAGGGACATTCATCCTACGAGCAGTACTTC,CAISDLQGHSSYEQYF
TRBJ2-2,NA,TRBV5-1,NA,TGCGCCAGCAGCTTGGAGGAGGGTCGTGTCTGGGGGGCCGGGGAGCTGTTTTTT,CASSLEEGRVWGAGELFF
TRBJ1-1,NA,TRBV7-8,NA,TGTGCCAGCAGTCCAGGGATATCGGCTGAAGCTTTCTTT,CASSPGISAEAFF
TRBJ1-1,once,TRBV11-2,NA,TGTGCCAGCCGCAAGGGGGGGGCTGAAGCTTTCTTT,CASRKGGAEAFF
TRBJ1-5,NA,TRBV15,NA,TGTGCCACCAGCAGAGATAGAACAGTCAATCAGCCCCAGCATTTT,CATSRDRTVNQPQHF
TRBJ1-1,NA,TRBV2,NA,TGTGCCAGCAGTGACGAGGGTCCACAAGCTTTCTTT,CASSDEGPQAFF
TRBJ2-3,NA,TRBV24-1,NA,TGTGCCACCAGTTCCGGCGGGACAGATACGCAGTATTTT,CATSSGGTDTQYF
TRBJ2-1,NA,TRBV12-3/TRBV12-4,TRBD2,TGTGCCAGCAGTGAAGCGGGAGCGCGGTTCTTC,CASSEAGARFF
TRBJ2-2,NA,TRBV18,NA,TGTGCCAGCTCACCGGGACTGTGGGCCGGGGAGCTGTTTTTT,CASSPGLWAGELFF
TRBJ1-2,once,TRBV19,TRBD1,TGTGCCAGTAGTATGGTTTTGAGGGGGCCCTATGGCTACACCTTC,CASSMVLRGPYGYTF
TRBJ2-1,once,TRBV4-1,NA,TGCGCCAGCAGTCCCTTCGCCGCCTCCGGGGAGTCTGAGCAGTTCTTC,CASSPFAASGESEQFF
TRBJ1-2,NA,TRBV6-5,NA,TGTGCCAGCAGCCTCGACAGTTCAGATGGCTACACCTTC,CASSLDSSDGYTF
TRBJ2-6,NA,TRBV5-4,NA,TGTGCCAGCACCCTATCTTCTGGGGCCAACGTCCTGACTTTC,CASTLSSGANVLTF
TRBJ1-1,NA,TRBV3-1/TRBV3-2,NA,TGTGCCAGCAGCCAAGAACGGCAGCGGGGAAGGGAAGCTTTCTTT,CASSQERQRGREAFF
TRBJ2-7,NA,TRBV9,TRBD1,TGTGCCAGCAGCAATACCGGGACAGGCGCCTACGAGCAGTACTTC,CASSNTGTGAYEQYF